The 20 T cell receptor beta chains reported below all come from one sample, sequenced in a study of blood T cell repertoires in COVID-19. Libraries were prepared by immunoSEQ multiplex PCR; TCRdb keeps only in-frame clonotypes and omits some of them. The sample carries roughly 220,000 clones, just over 85% recorded once. Sequencing was done on a sample of peripheral blood. Source of these receptors: a man aged 25-40 years who had recovered from COVID-19.

The chain combines TRBV6-2 or TRBV6-3 with TRBJ2-2; tentative D call: TRBD1 (6 bases). The V gene lost 5 bases and the J gene lost 6 bases, with 19 bases spanning the gap. From germline, CDR1 is MNHEY and CDR2 SVGEGT. The CDR3 runs to 16 residues. DNA for the CDR3: TGTGCCAGCAGTCGAAGTGGACAGACCCTTCCCGGGGAGCTGTTTTTT. Amino acid sequence: CASSRSGQTLPGELFF.

On this clone: In the same sample, other DNA sequences code for this CDR3. The CDR3 is CASSLLGGPQETQYF. As DNA, the CDR3 is TGCGCCAGCAGCTTGTTGGGGGGGCCGCAAGAGACCCAGTACTTC. The chain combines TRBV5-1 with TRBJ2-5; maybe TRBD2 (7 bases). Germline V lookup: CDR1 SGHRS, CDR2 YFSETQ. The CDR3 runs to 15 residues. V lost 1 base to trimming and J lost 2 bases, with 12 bases between them.

The chain's CDR3 is CASSLTTGFRETQYF. CDR3 nucleotides: TGTGCCAGCAGCTTGACTACAGGGTTTAGGGAGACCCAGTACTTC. The V and J genes are TRBV5-6 and TRBJ2-5; D perhaps matches TRBD1 (6 bases). V was clipped by 1 base and J by 5 bases, with 15 bases between them. The germline gives CDR1 SGHDT, CDR2 YYEEEE. The CDR3 extends over 15 amino acids.

This chain links TRBV9 with TRBJ1-1; 11 nucleotides align to TRBD1. Trimming at V came to 3 bases and at J to 11 bases, leaving 9 bases not matched to a gene. This CDR3 has 14 amino acids. Germline V gene sequence: CDR1 SGDLS, CDR2 YYNGEE. This CDR3 is CASSAAGQGAGAFF. Written as DNA, the CDR3 is TGTGCCAGCAGCGCGGCCGGACAGGGGGCCGGGGCTTTCTTT.

This clone was seen just once. The chain uses TRBV4-3 and TRBJ1-2, with 8 bases identical to TRBD1. From germline, CDR1 is LGHNA and CDR2 YSLEER. V shed 7 bases, J shed 6 bases, and the junction held 7 bases outside the gene matches. This CDR3 is 13 amino acids long. The CDR3 nucleotides are TGCGCCAGCAACAACGGACAGGGAGATGGCTACACCTTC. Protein sequence: CASNNGQGDGYTF.

This rearrangement joins TRBV10-3 to TRBJ1-5; 9 bases align to TRBD1. V gave up 2 bases and J gave up 5 bases; unmatched junction bases: 7. This CDR3 is built from 16 residues. Per the germline V gene, CDR1 is ENHRY and CDR2 is SYGVKD. The CDR3 protein is CAISEGGTGRHQPQHF. In nucleotides, the CDR3 is TGTGCCATCAGTGAGGGTGGGACAGGGCGACATCAGCCCCAGCATTTT.

In this sample, this clone turned up a few times. The rearrangement joins TRBV10-2 to TRBJ2-2; D is unclear. This CDR3 region has 11 residues. In germline, CDR1 is WSHSY, CDR2 SAAADI. V was pared by 5 bases and J by 8 bases, with 6 bases between. Written as DNA, the CDR3 is TGCGCCAGCAGTTCTAGAGGGGAGCTGTTTTTT. It specifies CASSSRGELFF.

This chain joins TRBV4-3 and TRBJ2-3; weak D call: TRBD1 (6 bases). The V gene's germline CDR1 is LGHNA and CDR2 YSLEER. Trimming took 7 bases from V and 4 from J, leaving 18 bases between them. The CDR3 is made up of 15 amino acids. The CDR3 DNA reads TGCGCCAGCACTCCGTCCGCAGGGGAGTCAGATACGCAGTATTTT. It yields the protein CASTPSAGESDTQYF.

This clone was counted a few times. The V and J genes are TRBV2 and TRBJ2-7; 7 bases are shared with TRBD2. The ends lost 10 bases at V and 6 bases at J; junction bases unmatched: 18. Per germline, CDR1 SNHLY and CDR2 FYNNEI. The CDR3 consists of 15 residues. CDR3 in amino acids: CATGRGTEVGAEQYF. The CDR3 coding sequence is TGTGCCACTGGGCGGGGGACGGAGGTGGGAGCCGAGCAGTACTTC.

This chain links TRBV11-2 with TRBJ1-1, with D perhaps matching TRBD1 (5 bases). This CDR3 is 12 amino acids long. Trimming cost V 8 bases and J 4 bases, with 11 bases left between them. Germline V CDR1 and CDR2: SGHAT, FQNNGV. This chain's CDR3 is CASGGGSTEAFF. The CDR3 bases are TGTGCCAGCGGGGGGGGGAGCACTGAAGCTTTCTTT.

The gene calls are TRBV27 and TRBJ1-1; D might be TRBD1 (5 bases). Trimming took 5 bases from V and 3 from J, leaving 13 bases between them. CDR3 length: 14 residues. In germline, CDR1 is MNHEY, CDR2 SMNVEV (reference sequence). As DNA, the CDR3 is TGTGCCAGCAGTCTACAGGATGGGGACACTGAAGCTTTCTTT. Protein: CASSLQDGDTEAFF.

This chain connects TRBV5-5 to TRBJ2-7, with TRBD2 matching 10 bases. With V trimmed by 4 bases and J by 4 bases, 5 bases remained unmatched. The CDR3 has 14 amino acids. Per the germline V gene, CDR1 is SGHKS and CDR2 is YYEKEE (reference sequence). CDR3 nucleotides: TGTGCCAGCAGCCCTCCTAGCGGGGGTTACGAGCAGTACTTC. Its translation: CASSPPSGGYEQYF.

The chain has TRBV7-2 and TRBJ1-1, with a possible D match to TRBD1 (6 bases). Germline V lookup: CDR1 SGHTA, CDR2 FQGNSA. V gave up 2 bases and J gave up 0 bases, with 16 bases separating them. There are 17 residues in the CDR3. The CDR3 loop is CASSLIGGPALNTEAFF. The CDR3 nucleotides are TGTGCCAGCAGCTTAATCGGGGGGCCCGCTTTGAACACTGAAGCTTTCTTT.

The chain is built from TRBV19 and TRBJ2-1; 11 nucleotides align to TRBD1. The CDR3 length is 15 residues. V lost 4 bases to trimming and J lost 5 bases; unmatched junction nucleotides: 4. Per the germline V gene, CDR1 is LNHDA and CDR2 is SQIVND (reference sequence). In DNA, the CDR3 is TGTGCCAGTAGTAGGGGACAGGGGGGAAACAATGAGCAGTTCTTC. It encodes CASSRGQGGNNEQFF.

The chain has TRBV19 and TRBJ1-1; tentative D call: TRBD1 (5 bases). The CDR3 length is 14 residues. With 7 bases removed from V and 7 bases from J, the gap between germline ends came to 19 bases. Germline CDR1 LNHDA, CDR2 SQIVND (reference sequence). CDR3 residues: CASKPLPTVLEAFF. The CDR3 DNA is TGTGCCAGTAAGCCCCTCCCGACAGTCCTTGAAGCTTTCTTT.

In its sample, this clone was seen a few times. The rearrangement uses TRBV14 and TRBJ2-3, with 8 bases lining up with TRBD2. The V and J ends lost 0 bases and 0 bases, in that order; junction bases with no gene match: 20. CDR3 size: 22 residues. Per germline, CDR1 SGHDN and CDR2 FVKESK. In DNA form, the CDR3 reads TGTGCCAGCAGCCAAGAAATTCCCCAGGGGCTAGCGGGTATCGAGAGCACAGATACGCAGTATTTT. Its translation: CASSQEIPQGLAGIESTDTQYF.

The rearrangement links TRBV3-1 (or the pseudogene TRBV3-2) to TRBJ2-7, with TRBD2 matching over 14 bases. Germline V gene sequence: CDR1 LGHDT, CDR2 YNNKEL (reference sequence). The CDR3 totals 20 residues. The ends lost 0 bases at V and 0 bases at J; junction bases unmatched: 10. The CDR3 is CASSQELGLAGGPTSYEQYF. The CDR3 nucleotides are TGTGCCAGCAGCCAAGAATTAGGACTAGCGGGGGGTCCAACCTCCTACGAGCAGTACTTC.

Only one count was recorded for this clone. The chain combines TRBV3-1 (or the pseudogene TRBV3-2) with TRBJ1-1; 8 bases match TRBD1. CDR3 length equals 16 residues. CDR1 LGHDT and CDR2 YNNKEL come from the germline V gene (reference sequence). V dropped 3 bases and J dropped 5; count of bases not matched to a gene: 11. CDR3 coding DNA: TGTGCCAGCAGCCACTACACAGGGGGAAAAAGGACTGAAGCTTTCTTT. This encodes CASSHYTGGKRTEAFF.

This chain connects TRBV4-2 to TRBJ2-2; the D is unclear. Germline CDR1 reads LGHNA; CDR2 reads YNFKEQ. The CDR3 loop spans 15 amino acids. V was pared by 3 bases and J by 6 bases, with 14 bases between. CDR3 region: CASSHPLGYPGELFF. The CDR3 nucleotides read TGTGCCAGCAGCCACCCTCTCGGGTATCCCGGGGAGCTGTTTTTT.

The genes are TRBV3-1 (or the pseudogene TRBV3-2) and TRBJ1-1; 9 bases line up with TRBD1. The CDR3 runs to 14 residues. CDR1 and CDR2 (germline): LGHDT, YNNKEL (reference sequence). Trimming removed 4 bases from V and 5 bases from J; junction bases left unmatched: 5. This CDR3 is CASSPQDRGTEAFF. CDR3 bases: TGTGCCAGCAGCCCCCAGGACAGGGGTACTGAAGCTTTCTTT.